This T cell receptor (beta chain) emerged from a study of molecular identifiers for immune sequencing clone quantification. TCRdb itself ran the PCR reads through MiXCR, one entry per CDR3 protein. The sample has under 11,000 distinct CDR3 sequences, roughly 22% seen once. Germline CDR1 SQVTM, CDR2 ANQGSEA. V dropped 4 bases and J dropped 2; count of bases not matched to a gene: 4. This CDR3 is 14 amino acids long. This clonotype is termed medium-sized. The V and J genes are TRBV29-1 and TRBJ2-3, with TRBD2 matching 9 bases. This TCR was recovered from a human donor in good health. Some libraries in this study had Jurkat cell RNA spiked in. Input material: naive CD8+ T cells from blood, with Jurkat cell RNA spiked in. Subset specified: FACS-sorted CD8+CD4-CCR7+CD45RA+ naive T cells. CDR3 sequence (DNA): TGCAGCGTTGGGGCTAGCGGGACCACAGATACGCAGTATTTT. Protein sequence: CSVGASGTTDTQYF.